This T cell receptor beta chain was observed in a study of blood T cell repertoires in COVID-19. The CDR3 contains 14 residues. Per the germline V gene, CDR1 is LGHDT and CDR2 is YNNKEL (reference sequence). V trimming: 4 bases; J trimming: 2 bases; junction bases outside the gene matches: 3. Sequencing used immunoSEQ multiplex PCR; TCRdb keeps in-frame clones, though not all of them. The sample contains roughly 240,000 clones, roughly nine tenths of which appear only once. This receptor was identified in a man between 18 and 29 years old with active or convalescent COVID-19. The chain is built from TRBV3-1 (or the pseudogene TRBV3-2) and TRBJ2-3; 7 bases match TRBD2. The sequenced sample was peripheral blood. CDR3 in amino acids: CASSRAGPTDTQYF. CDR3 bases: TGTGCCAGCAGCCGAGCGGGACCCACAGATACGCAGTATTTT.